This entry concerns a single T cell receptor (beta chain). The sample originates from a study of T cell responses to AZD1222 COVID-19 vaccine. Per germline, CDR1 SGHRS and CDR2 YFSETQ. Trimming removed 4 bases from V and 5 bases from J; junction bases left unmatched: 4. The CDR3 is 13 amino acids. Data came from immunoSEQ multiplex PCR; TCRdb stores just in-frame clones and leaves some out. The repertoire consists of some 130,000 clones, with 80% to 95% occurring once and the leading ten covering roughly 7.1%. The chain combines TRBV5-1 with TRBJ2-7; TRBD1 aligns across 9 bases. The receptor's source is an adult who received the AZD1222 COVID-19 vaccine. Sequencing used peripheral blood, obtained 28 days after the second AZD1222 dose. CDR3 DNA: TGCGCCAGCAGCGGGACAGGGTACCACGAGCAGTACTTC. Translating it yields CASSGTGYHEQYF.